This entry concerns a single T cell receptor beta chain. The sample comes from a study of blood T cell repertoires in COVID-19. TCRdb keeps only in-frame clones here, not all; method: immunoSEQ multiplex PCR. This repertoire shows under 200,000 clones, 80% to 85% found once; its top ten account for roughly 8%. The CDR3 runs to 14 residues. CDR1 SGHTA and CDR2 FQGTGA come from the germline V gene. The V segment lost 4 bases and the J segment 6 bases; nucleotides outside the gene matches: 8. This receptor was obtained from a woman aged 50 to 60 who had recovered from COVID-19. Material for sequencing was PBMCs or T cells enriched from blood (not recorded which). The chain employs TRBV7-3 and TRBJ2-7; TRBD1 agrees at 8 bases. In DNA, the CDR3 is TGTGCCAGCAGCTCCGGGACAGGCGCAGTCGAGCAGTACTTC. It yields the protein CASSSGTGAVEQYF.